A selection of T cell receptor beta chains follows, all from one sample in a study of persistence of HIV-infected CD4 T cells. Antigens for these TCRs are unknown. Profiled with immunoSEQ multiplex PCR; TCRdb holds only in-frame clones, not every one. The sample contains 30,000 or so clones, 82% of which appear only once. The sequencing used CD4+ T cells sorted from PBMCs after roughly 17-hour stimulation, collected from a patient who received antiretroviral therapy. These receptors were taken from an adult woman with HIV who was CMV-seropositive. Each CDR3 is given with its conserved first and last residue. A D gene is named only where the DNA matches it firmly. For some rows the clone size is stated as once, few or many, or as a class when expanded; others skip it.

CDR3nt	CDR3aa	abundance	v_gene	j_gene	d_gene
TGTGCCAGTAGTATAGTGGCGGACGCGGGTGCTGAAGCTTTCTTT	CASSIVADAGAEAFF	-	TRBV19	TRBJ1-1	-
TGTGCCAGCAGTGAAGGACTAGTGAGCGTCGAGCAGTACTTC	CASSEGLVSVEQYF	-	TRBV6-1	TRBJ2-7	-
TGTGCCAGCAGCTTAGCCCCGTGGAGCGGGAGAATCGAGCAGTACTTC	CASSLAPWSGRIEQYF	few	TRBV7-2	TRBJ2-7	TRBD2
TGCAGCGTTGAAGATAGACAGGGGAACACTGAAGCTTTCTTT	CSVEDRQGNTEAFF	-	TRBV29-1	TRBJ1-1	TRBD1
TGTGCCACCAGCAGAGATCGGGCGGACAGGGAAGCTTTCTTT	CATSRDRADREAFF	-	TRBV15	TRBJ1-1	TRBD1
TGCGCCAGCAGCCAAGAATCAGGGCCCAATCAGCCCCAGCATTTT	CASSQESGPNQPQHF	-	TRBV4-3	TRBJ1-5	-
TGTGCCAGCTCAGAAAGCCGGGACAGGGGGCTTGGCTACACCTTC	CASSESRDRGLGYTF	-	TRBV18	TRBJ1-2	TRBD1
TGTGCCAGCAGTTATAGTCGGGCGCCCTATGGCTACACCTTC	CASSYSRAPYGYTF	few	TRBV6-7	TRBJ1-2	-
TGTGCCAGCAGTTTCTCTCCCGGGACAGTTAGCAATCAGCCCCAGCATTTT	CASSFSPGTVSNQPQHF	-	TRBV27	TRBJ1-5	TRBD1
TGTGCCAGCAGCCTGGACTCTGCTTACGAGCAGTACTTC	CASSLDSAYEQYF	-	TRBV5-5	TRBJ2-7	-
TGTGCCAGTAGGGTCGGACGGCCAAATGAAAAACTGTTTTTT	CASRVGRPNEKLFF	once	TRBV19	TRBJ1-4	-
TGTGCCAGCAGCTTAAGACAGGGGAGTACGGACGAGCAGTACTTC	CASSLRQGSTDEQYF	-	TRBV11-1	TRBJ2-7	TRBD1
TGTGCCAGCAGTTTACAGCCCAGGATGGGGGAAAAACTGTTTTTT	CASSLQPRMGEKLFF	-	TRBV28	TRBJ1-4	-
TGTGCCAGCAGTTTGCGTGACTACGAGCAGTACTTC	CASSLRDYEQYF	-	TRBV12-3/TRBV12-4	TRBJ2-7	-
TGTGCCAGCAGTTATCAGGCGGGAGGTCGCTACAATGAGCAGTTCTTC	CASSYQAGGRYNEQFF	-	TRBV6-5	TRBJ2-1	TRBD2
TGTGCCAGCAGAGGGACAGGGGCCAACACCGGGGAGCTGTTTTTT	CASRGTGANTGELFF	few	TRBV2	TRBJ2-2	TRBD1
TGTGCCAGCAGCCTGGGGACCGTGGAAGCTTTCTTT	CASSLGTVEAFF	-	TRBV6-5	TRBJ1-1	-
TGTGCCAGCAGCCAGCCCCCATATTACTATCAGCCCCAGCATTTT	CASSQPPYYYQPQHF	-	TRBV7-3	TRBJ1-5	-
TGTGCCAGCAGCTTAGCAGGCAATAGCAATCAGCCCCAGCATTTT	CASSLAGNSNQPQHF	-	TRBV7-2	TRBJ1-5	-
TGTGCCAGCAGCTCAGGGATCACTGAAGCTTTCTTT	CASSSGITEAFF	-	TRBV7-2	TRBJ1-1	-
TGCGCCAGCAGCTCCGGGACAGGGTTTATCCATGAGCAGTTCTTC	CASSSGTGFIHEQFF	-	TRBV5-1	TRBJ2-1	TRBD1
TGTGCCACCAGTGATCCGGGACAGGGGGCTTCAGATACGCAGTATTTT	CATSDPGQGASDTQYF	-	TRBV24-1	TRBJ2-3	TRBD1
TGTGCCAGCTCACCATCCGGGACTAGCGGGGGGGCCGACACCGGGGAGCTGTTTTTT	CASSPSGTSGGADTGELFF	-	TRBV18	TRBJ2-2	TRBD2
TGTGCCAGCAGTCTACCAGCGGGGGGGGGAAATGAGCAGTTCTTC	CASSLPAGGGNEQFF	-	TRBV7-2	TRBJ2-1	TRBD2
TGTGCCAGCAGCTTAGCAGATAGACAGGTTATTTCACCCCTCCACTTT	CASSLADRQVISPLHF	-	TRBV7-8	TRBJ1-6	-
TGTGCCAGCAGTGAAGCCGGGGCAGCCGCAGGTAGCGGGGCCAACGTCCTGACTTTC	CASSEAGAAAGSGANVLTF	-	TRBV6-1	TRBJ2-6	-
TGCGCCAGCAGGGACAGGGGATATGGCTACACCTTC	CASRDRGYGYTF	-	TRBV5-1	TRBJ1-2	TRBD1
TGTGCCAGCAGCTTAGGTAGGGTGGGTCAGCCCCAGCATTTT	CASSLGRVGQPQHF	once	TRBV7-2	TRBJ1-5	-
TGTGCCAGCAGCTCTTCCGGGCCACTCTATGGCTACACCTTC	CASSSSGPLYGYTF	-	TRBV6-2/TRBV6-3	TRBJ1-2	-
TGTGCCAGCCTCCTGAGGCCTAGCTCTGGAAACACCATATATTTT	CASLLRPSSGNTIYF	-	TRBV6-5	TRBJ1-3	-
TGTGCCAGCAGCTTAGGGGGGGGCCTCTTGTCCTACGAGCAGTACTTC	CASSLGGGLLSYEQYF	-	TRBV7-2	TRBJ2-7	-
TGTGCCAGCAGCCCGGGACCGAGCACAGATACGCAGTATTTT	CASSPGPSTDTQYF	-	TRBV7-8	TRBJ2-3	-
TGCAGTGCTAAAAAACAGGTGGAAGCTTTCTTT	CSAKKQVEAFF	-	TRBV20-1	TRBJ1-1	-
TGTGCCATCAGTTTTCTAGCGGGAAGCACAGATACGCAGTATTTT	CAISFLAGSTDTQYF	once	TRBV10-3	TRBJ2-3	TRBD2
TGTGCCAGCTCACCGCCCGGGACCCCGGGCACCGGGGAGCTGTTTTTT	CASSPPGTPGTGELFF	-	TRBV18	TRBJ2-2	-
TGTGCCAGCAGCTCGGGGGGGGGCAATCAGCCCCAGCATTTT	CASSSGGGNQPQHF	-	TRBV7-9	TRBJ1-5	-
TGTGCCAGCAGTTTCATGGGGAACCACGAGCAGTACTTC	CASSFMGNHEQYF	few	TRBV27	TRBJ2-7	-
TGCAGCGTTGTTAAAGGGGGCGCGGGGGACTATGGCTACACCTTC	CSVVKGGAGDYGYTF	-	TRBV29-1	TRBJ1-2	TRBD1
TGTGCCAGCAGTTATGACAGGGTGGGGGACTACAAGCAGTACTTC	CASSYDRVGDYKQYF	-	TRBV6-6	TRBJ2-7	-
TGTGCCAGCGGGAGGACAGGGATGAACACTGAAGCTTTCTTT	CASGRTGMNTEAFF	-	TRBV19	TRBJ1-1	TRBD1
TGTGCCAGCAGTCTTACGGGAAACACCATATATTTT	CASSLTGNTIYF	-	TRBV6-5	TRBJ1-3	-
TGTGCCAGCTCAACAGGGGGCTACGAGCAGTACTTC	CASSTGGYEQYF	-	TRBV6-5	TRBJ2-7	TRBD1
TGCGCCAGCAGCCAGAGGGTTCAGGGGACTTACGAGCAGTACTTC	CASSQRVQGTYEQYF	few	TRBV4-3	TRBJ2-7	-
TGTGCCAGCAGTGAAAGGCGGGGCAGGGGAAGCTATGGCTACACCTTC	CASSERRGRGSYGYTF	-	TRBV6-1	TRBJ1-2	-
TGTGCCAGCAGTGAAAGGGGAGGGGCGAACACCGGGGAGCTGTTTTTT	CASSERGGANTGELFF	-	TRBV6-1	TRBJ2-2	TRBD2